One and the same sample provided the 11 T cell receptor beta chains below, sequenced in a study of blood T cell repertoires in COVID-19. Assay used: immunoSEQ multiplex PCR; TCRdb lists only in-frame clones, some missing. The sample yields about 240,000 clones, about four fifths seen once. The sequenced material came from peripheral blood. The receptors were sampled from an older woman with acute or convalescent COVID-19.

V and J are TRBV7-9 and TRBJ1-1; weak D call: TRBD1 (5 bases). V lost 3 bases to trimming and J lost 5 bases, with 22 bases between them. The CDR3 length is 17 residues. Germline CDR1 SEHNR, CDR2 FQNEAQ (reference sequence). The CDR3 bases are TGTGCCAGCAGCTTCCTTCCAGGGTTAGCCTCAGGGACTGAAGCTTTCTTT. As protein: CASSFLPGLASGTEAFF.

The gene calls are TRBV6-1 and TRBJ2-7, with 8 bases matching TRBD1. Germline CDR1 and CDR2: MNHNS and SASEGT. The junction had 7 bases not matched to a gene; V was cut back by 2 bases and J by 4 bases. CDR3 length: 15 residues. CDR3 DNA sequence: TGTGCCAGCAGTGAATCGGGCAACAGGGGGTACGAGCAGTACTTC. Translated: CASSESGNRGYEQYF.

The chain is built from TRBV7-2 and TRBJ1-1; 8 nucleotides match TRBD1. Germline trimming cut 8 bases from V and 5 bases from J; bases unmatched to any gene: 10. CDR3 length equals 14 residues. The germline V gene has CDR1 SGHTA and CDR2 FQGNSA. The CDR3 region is CASSPTGGRTEAFF. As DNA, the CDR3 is TGTGCCAGCTCCCCAACAGGGGGTAGGACTGAAGCTTTCTTT. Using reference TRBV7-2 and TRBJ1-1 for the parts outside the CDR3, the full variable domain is GAGVSQSPSNKVTEKGKDVELRCDPISGHTALYWYRQSLGQGLEFLIYFQGNSAPDKSGLPSDRFSAERTGGSVSTLTIQRTQQEDSAVYLCASSPTGGRTEAFFGQGTRLTVV.

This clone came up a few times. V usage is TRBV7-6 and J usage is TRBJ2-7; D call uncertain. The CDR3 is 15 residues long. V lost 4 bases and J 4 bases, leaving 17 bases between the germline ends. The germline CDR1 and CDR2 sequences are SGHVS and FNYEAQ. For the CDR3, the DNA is TGTGCCAGCAGCTCACTAACACGTAAACCTTACGAGCAGTACTTC. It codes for CASSSLTRKPYEQYF.

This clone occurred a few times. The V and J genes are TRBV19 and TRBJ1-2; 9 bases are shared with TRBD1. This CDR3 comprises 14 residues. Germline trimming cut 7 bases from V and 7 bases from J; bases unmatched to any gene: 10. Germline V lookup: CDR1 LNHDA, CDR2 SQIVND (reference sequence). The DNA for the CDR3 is TGTGCCAGTACCAACGACAGGGGGTTAGGTGGCTACACCTTC. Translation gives CASTNDRGLGGYTF.

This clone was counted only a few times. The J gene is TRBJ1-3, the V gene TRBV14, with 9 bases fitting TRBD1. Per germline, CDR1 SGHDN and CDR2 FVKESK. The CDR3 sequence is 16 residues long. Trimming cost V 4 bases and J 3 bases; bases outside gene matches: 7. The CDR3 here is CASSLLRTGVGNTIYF. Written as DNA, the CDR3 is TGTGCCAGCAGCCTCCTGAGGACAGGGGTTGGAAACACCATATATTTT.

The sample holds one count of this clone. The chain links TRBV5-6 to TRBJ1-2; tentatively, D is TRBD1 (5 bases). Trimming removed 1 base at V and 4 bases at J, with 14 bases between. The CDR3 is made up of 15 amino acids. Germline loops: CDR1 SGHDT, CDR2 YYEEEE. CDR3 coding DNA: TGTGCCAGCAGCTTGATAGGGGAAGACCTCTATGGCTACACCTTC. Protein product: CASSLIGEDLYGYTF. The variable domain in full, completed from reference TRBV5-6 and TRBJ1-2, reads DAGVTQSPTHLIKTRGQQVTLRCSPKSGHDTVSWYQQALGQGPQFIFQYYEEEERQRGNFPDRFSGHQFPNYSSELNVNALLLGDSALYLCASSLIGEDLYGYTFGSGTRLTVV.

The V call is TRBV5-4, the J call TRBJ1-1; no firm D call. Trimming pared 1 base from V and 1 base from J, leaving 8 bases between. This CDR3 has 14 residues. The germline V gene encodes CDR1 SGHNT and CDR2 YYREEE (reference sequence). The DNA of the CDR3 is TGTGCCAGCAGCTTGTCGGTTTCGAACACTGAAGCTTTCTTT. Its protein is CASSLSVSNTEAFF.

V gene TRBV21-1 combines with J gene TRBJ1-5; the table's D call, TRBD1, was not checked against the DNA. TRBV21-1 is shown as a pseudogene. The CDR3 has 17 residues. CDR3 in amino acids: CASSKDRGPKYNQPQHF. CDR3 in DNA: TGTGCCAGCAGCAAGGACAGGGGCCCTAAATACAATCAGCCCCAGCATTTT.

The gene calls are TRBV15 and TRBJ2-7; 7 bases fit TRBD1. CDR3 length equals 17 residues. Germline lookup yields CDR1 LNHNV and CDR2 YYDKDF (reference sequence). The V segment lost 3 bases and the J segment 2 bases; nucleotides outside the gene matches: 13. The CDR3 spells CATSSDRDRGKTYEQYF. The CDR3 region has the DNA TGTGCCACCAGCAGCGACAGGGATAGGGGAAAAACCTACGAGCAGTACTTC.

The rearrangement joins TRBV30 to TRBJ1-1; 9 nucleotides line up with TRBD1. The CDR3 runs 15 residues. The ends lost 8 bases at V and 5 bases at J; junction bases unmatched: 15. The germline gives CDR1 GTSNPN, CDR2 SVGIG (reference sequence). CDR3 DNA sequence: TGTGCCGGGACCACCCCGGGACAGGGTGCGACTGAAGCTTTCTTT. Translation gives CAGTTPGQGATEAFF.